The table lists the clone carrying this T cell receptor beta chain with a count of one. This entry belongs to a study of OX40 agonist ivuxolimab in advanced cancers. Trimming at V came to 2 bases and at J to 1 base, leaving 4 bases not matched to a gene. The germline CDR1 and CDR2 sequences are MNHEY and SMNVEV (reference sequence). The CDR3 is 15 amino acids. Using immunoSEQ multiplex PCR, the repertoire was profiled, and TCRdb retains in-frame clones only, with some absent. The table shows some 57,000 clones, with roughly 80% occurring only once. The TCR was taken from an adult with an advanced solid tumor such as melanoma, head and neck, liver or kidney cancer. The chain employs TRBV27 and TRBJ2-7, with TRBD2 matching 8 bases. Sequenced material: CD4+ or CD8+ T cells sorted from blood, taken in a trial of the OX40 agonist ivuxolimab. In nucleotides, the CDR3 is TGTGCCAGCAGTTTAGCGGGGGGTCTATCCTACGAGCAGTACTTC. Translation gives CASSLAGGLSYEQYF.